These 22 T cell receptor beta chains were sequenced from one sample in a study of tumor and adjacent non-tumor tissue in lung cancer. RNA was extracted from bulk tissue without any cell sorting. This non-tumor lung sample came from over 3 cm beyond the tumor edge. TCRbeta libraries were built with three rounds of nested PCR, modified from ARM-PCR. A single record per CDR3 protein comes from TCRdb applying MiXCR to the multiplex PCR reads. Altogether some 68,000 distinct CDR3 sequences are present, around 80% being singletons, with the ten largest covering around 43%. The source material was distant non-tumor lung tissue. The receptor set was obtained from a man between 60 and 75 years old with non-small cell lung cancer.

This rearrangement joins TRBV29-1 to TRBJ1-5; 7 bases match TRBD1. Germline V gene data show CDR1 as SQVTM and CDR2 as ANQGSEA. Germline trimming cut 7 bases from V and 5 bases from J; bases unmatched to any gene: 14. The CDR3 covers 15 residues. Here the CDR3 reads CSAHWTGSEDQPQHF. As DNA, the CDR3 is TGCAGCGCTCACTGGACAGGTTCCGAAGATCAGCCCCAGCATTTT. Together with reference TRBV29-1 and TRBJ1-5, the CDR3 gives the full variable domain: SAVISQKPSRDICQRGTSLTIQCQVDSQVTMMFWYRQQPGQSLTLIATANQGSEATYESGFVIDKFPISRPNLTFSTLTVSNMSPEDSSIYLCSAHWTGSEDQPQHFGDGTRLSIL.

This clonotype has only a few counts. This may be a read error: a much more frequent sequence differs by one nucleotide. The rearrangement links TRBV10-1 to TRBJ2-3; no clear D. V was shortened by 7 bases and J by 1 base, with 12 bases between the two germline ends. Germline V CDR1 and CDR2: WNHNN, SYGVQD (reference sequence). The CDR3 is 14 residues long. Here the CDR3 reads CASNGGSRTDTQYF. CDR3 sequence (DNA): TGCGCCAGCAATGGTGGCTCCCGCACAGATACGCAGTATTTT.

This clonotype was observed many times. The CDR3 reads CASSPRRMQETQYF. CDR3 nucleotide sequence: TGTGCCAGCAGCCCCCGACGGATGCAAGAGACCCAGTACTTC. This chain uses TRBV5-6 with TRBJ2-5; no definite D call. The CDR3 has 14 amino acids. V lost 4 bases and J lost 2, with 12 bases in between. The germline gives CDR1 SGHDT, CDR2 YYEEEE. Using reference TRBV5-6 and TRBJ2-5 for the parts outside the CDR3, the full variable domain is DAGVTQSPTHLIKTRGQQVTLRCSPKSGHDTVSWYQQALGQGPQFIFQYYEEEERQRGNFPDRFSGHQFPNYSSELNVNALLLGDSALYLCASSPRRMQETQYFGPGTRLLVL.

Concerning this clonotype itself: The junction departs from the called germline gene at one end, perhaps through a read error. V gene TRBV6-1 combines with J gene TRBJ1-5; D is unresolved. Germline-derived CDR1 and CDR2 are MNHNS and SASEGT. The CDR3 contains 17 residues. The CDR3 protein is CASSEVGRTWSNQSQHF. In DNA, the CDR3 is TGTGCCAGCAGTGAAGTAGGCAGAACTTGGAGCAATCAGTCCCAGCATTTT.

The chain links TRBV20-1 to TRBJ1-1; D is possibly TRBD1 (6 bases). Germline assignment: CDR1 DFQATT and CDR2 SNEGSKA (reference sequence). This CDR3 contains 14 residues. V was cut by 0 bases and J by 4 bases, with 12 bases left in between. The CDR3 reads CSAREGQTATEAFF. For the CDR3, the DNA is TGCAGTGCTAGAGAAGGACAGACTGCCACTGAAGCTTTCTTT.

This clonotype was recorded a few times. One end of the junction varies from germline; a read error may be responsible. The gene calls are TRBV14 and TRBJ2-1, with 11 bases identical to TRBD2. The CDR3 totals 17 residues. Germline V gene lookup returns CDR1 SGHDN and CDR2 FVKESK. The DNA of the CDR3 is TGTGCCAGTAGCCAAGATTTATGTAGCGGGAGGGCCAGTGAGCAGTTCTTC. Residues: CASSQDLCSGRASEQFF. Full variable domain (rest looked up from reference TRBV14 and TRBJ2-1): EAGVTQFPSHSVIEKGQTVTLRCDPISGHDNLYWYRRVMGKEIKFLLHFVKESKQDESGMPNNRFLAERTGGTYSTLKVQPAELEDSGVYFCASSQDLCSGRASEQFFGPGTRLTVL.

A word on this clonotype: At one of its ends the junction is not consistent with the germline gene, which may arise from a read error. This chain uses TRBV12-3 or TRBV12-4 with TRBJ2-7; 8 nucleotides align to TRBD2. CDR3 length: 14 residues. This CDR3 is CASNPGLGYYEQYF. Written as DNA, the CDR3 is TGTGCCAGTAACCCGGGACTAGGATACTACGAGCAGTATTTC.

As concerns this clonotype: At one end the junction does not follow the germline gene, possibly because of a read error. The chain has TRBV11-1 and TRBJ2-2, with TRBD2 as a possible D gene (5 bases). CDR1 SGHAT and CDR2 FQDESV come from the germline V gene (reference sequence). This CDR3 contains 14 residues. The DNA of the CDR3 is TGTACCAGCAGCTATACTAATGGCATCGGGGAACTGTTTTTT. Its translation: CTSSYTNGIGELFF.

This clonotype is medium-sized (0.01 to 0.1%) by share. The V call is TRBV13, the J call TRBJ1-3; D is unresolved. The CDR3 contains 13 residues. V lost 5 bases, J lost 4 bases, and 9 bases lay in between. CDR1 is PRHDT and CDR2 is FYEKMQ in the germline V gene (reference sequence). CDR3 in DNA: TGTGCCAGCAGCCTACTTGGAGGAAACACCATATATTTT. Protein sequence: CASSLLGGNTIYF.

Turning to this clonotype: The germline gene is not matched at one end of the junction; a read error may be the cause. The CDR3 loop reads CASSLKGERGTQYF. CDR3 DNA: TGCGCCAGTAGCTTGAAAGGGGAAAGGGGCACGCAGTACTTC. V and J are TRBV5-1 and TRBJ2-7, with D perhaps TRBD1 (5 bases). The CDR3 consists of 14 residues. CDR1 and CDR2 (germline): SGHRS, YFSETQ.

This clonotype was detected ten times or more. The rearrangement uses TRBV4-1 and TRBJ2-1; 9 nucleotides match TRBD2. The CDR3 extends over 18 amino acids. Germline CDR1 reads MGHRA; CDR2 reads YSYEKL. The V and J ends lost 0 bases and 3 bases, in that order; junction bases with no gene match: 9. This CDR3 reads CASSQDAPTSGLYNEQFF. The CDR3 nucleotides read TGCGCCAGCAGCCAAGATGCCCCTACTAGCGGGCTCTACAATGAGCAGTTCTTC.

Notes on this clonotype: The junction shows a germline mismatch at one end, possibly a read error. The rearrangement links TRBV6-6 to TRBJ2-2; D may be TRBD2 (5 bases). This CDR3 has 15 residues. CDR1 is MNHNY and CDR2 is SVGAGI in the germline V gene (reference sequence). CDR3 sequence reads: CASSYLAANTGELIF. CDR3 in DNA: TGTGCCAGTAGTTACTTAGCAGCGAACACCGGGGAGCTGATTTTT.

As for this clonotype: A much larger clone lies a single base off, so this may be a read error. The chain links TRBV2 to TRBJ1-2; 9 bases align to TRBD1. This CDR3 has 16 residues. Unmatched junction bases numbered 21, after V lost 11 bases and J lost 8 bases. Germline CDR1 and CDR2: SNHLY and FYNNEI. CDR3 in amino acids: CASFGNPGQGPGGYTF. CDR3 in DNA: TGTGCCTCATTTGGGAATCCGGGACAGGGCCCGGGGGGCTACACCTTC.

The chain couples TRBV7-9 to TRBJ1-1, with D tentatively TRBD1 (6 bases). Germline assignment: CDR1 SEHNR and CDR2 FQNEAQ (reference sequence). CDR3 length: 18 amino acids. Trimming took off 2 bases at V and 3 bases at J, with 22 bases between the two ends. The CDR3 region has the DNA TGTGCCAGCAGCTTATATAGGACAGACAACCTTAGGTACACTGAAGCTTTCTTT. It yields the protein CASSLYRTDNLRYTEAFF.

This clonotype was recorded a few times. The final CDR3 position lacks the conserved phenylalanine or tryptophan, pointing to a likely read error. The chain couples TRBV6-5 to TRBJ2-5, with D hard to call. The CDR3 covers 11 residues. V lost 6 bases and J 7 bases, leaving 9 bases between the germline ends. Germline V lookup: CDR1 MNHEY, CDR2 SVGAGI. The CDR3 sequence: CASRDTMTQYL. The CDR3, as DNA: TGTGCCAGCAGAGACACAATGACCCAGTACCTC.

This chain connects TRBV5-4 to TRBJ1-1; D is possibly TRBD1 (5 bases). Germline V CDR1 and CDR2: SGHNT, YYREEE (reference sequence). The CDR3 sequence is 15 residues long. CDR3 in amino acids: CVIWEQGRVNTEAFF. For the CDR3, the DNA is TGTGTCATTTGGGAGCAGGGCAGGGTGAACACTGAAGCTTTCTTT.

This clonotype was counted ten times or more. This chain connects TRBV20-1 to TRBJ2-1, with 10 bases lining up with TRBD2. Germline CDR1 DFQATT, CDR2 SNEGSKA (reference sequence). The J segment lost 4 bases and the V segment lost 4 bases, leaving 4 bases of the junction unmatched. The CDR3 is 14 residues long. The CDR3 bases are TGCAGTGCTACTAGCGGGAGCTCGTACAATGAGCAGTTCTTC. As protein: CSATSGSSYNEQFF.

As to this clonotype: One end of the junction is discordant with germline, which a read error may explain. The rearrangement joins TRBV2 to TRBJ2-5, with 9 bases fitting TRBD1. Germline V CDR1 and CDR2: SNHLY, FYNNEI. The CDR3 spans 14 residues. The CDR3 sequence: CASSLQGAQEAQYF. In DNA, the CDR3 is TGTGCCAGCAGTCTACAGGGGGCCCAAGAGGCCCAGTACTTT.

Of note for this clonotype: Since no conserved phenylalanine or tryptophan closes the CDR3, a read error is the likely cause. J is TRBJ2-1 and V is TRBV20-1, with D unclear. This CDR3 region has 11 residues. Germline V gene sequence: CDR1 DFQATT, CDR2 SNEGSKA (reference sequence). The CDR3 DNA is TGCAGTGCTATCCCCGAGAATGGGCAGTTCTCC. It yields the protein CSAIPENGQFS.

Many counts were recorded for this clonotype. This chain links TRBV19 with TRBJ1-1; D might be TRBD1 (6 bases). Trimming removed 6 bases at V and 5 bases at J, with 16 bases between. CDR1 is LNHDA and CDR2 is SQIVND in the germline V gene (reference sequence). The CDR3 loop spans 14 amino acids. The CDR3 nucleotides read TGTGCCAGTAGAAGGGCAGGGGAGGGGACTGAAGCTTTCTTT. Translating it yields CASRRAGEGTEAFF.

In regard to this clonotype: The junction and the germline gene differ at one end; a read error may be behind it. The chain carries TRBV5-4 and TRBJ2-6, with D possibly being TRBD1 (5 bases). Germline-derived CDR1 and CDR2 are SGHNT and YYREEE (reference sequence). This CDR3 has 15 amino acids. CDR3 DNA: TGTCCCAGTAGCTTGGTTCGCTCTGGGGCTAACGTCCTGACTTTC. Amino acid sequence: CPSSLVRSGANVLTF.

Concerning this clonotype itself: One end of the junction varies from germline; a read error may be responsible. V and J are TRBV7-9 and TRBJ2-4, with TRBD2 matching over 10 bases. The CDR3 sequence is 16 residues long. The germline CDR1 and CDR2 sequences are SEHNR and FQNEAQ (reference sequence). For the CDR3, the DNA is TGTGCCAGCAACCCAACTAGCGGGGAAGCCCAAAACATTCAGTACTTC. The encoded protein is CASNPTSGEAQNIQYF.